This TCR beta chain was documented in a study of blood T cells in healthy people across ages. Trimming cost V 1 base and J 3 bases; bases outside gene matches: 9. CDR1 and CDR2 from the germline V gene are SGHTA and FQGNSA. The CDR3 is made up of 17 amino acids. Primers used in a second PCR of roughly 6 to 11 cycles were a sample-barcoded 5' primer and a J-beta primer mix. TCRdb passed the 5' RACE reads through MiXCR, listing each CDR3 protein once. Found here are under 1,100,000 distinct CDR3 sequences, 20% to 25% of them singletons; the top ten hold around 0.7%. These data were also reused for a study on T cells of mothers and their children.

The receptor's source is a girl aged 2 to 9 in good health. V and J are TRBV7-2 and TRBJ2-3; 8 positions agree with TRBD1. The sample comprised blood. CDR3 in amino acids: CASSLDGAGGGTDTQYF. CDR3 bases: TGTGCCAGCAGCTTAGACGGCGCAGGGGGCGGGACAGATACGCAGTATTTT.